The 2 T cell receptor beta chains below all came from one sample that was sequenced in a study of identical twins. TCRdb re-called the 5' RACE reads through MiXCR, storing one row per CDR3 protein. The repertoire holds around 340,000 distinct CDR3 sequences, with around 9.7% as singletons. The sample taken for sequencing was naive T cells sorted from blood. These receptors all stem from a woman aged 50 to 60 in good health.

This clonotype was seen many times. The chain is built from TRBV5-1 and TRBJ1-5; perhaps TRBD1 as D (5 bases). Germline V gene lookup returns CDR1 SGHRS and CDR2 YFSETQ. The CDR3 is made up of 15 amino acids. Trimming cost V 4 bases and J 0 bases, with 11 bases left between them. CDR3 sequence (DNA): TGCGCCAGCAGCCTTAGGGACGGTAGCAATCAGCCCCAGCATTTT. Its protein is CASSLRDGSNQPQHF.

V and J are TRBV5-5 and TRBJ2-1; no definite D call. Per the germline V gene, CDR1 is SGHKS and CDR2 is YYEKEE (reference sequence). With 7 bases removed from V and 6 bases from J, the gap between germline ends came to 14 bases. The CDR3 contains 13 residues. In DNA form, the CDR3 reads TGTGCCAGCCGCCTCCGCCTAGTCAATGAGCAGTTCTTC. Translated: CASRLRLVNEQFF.